These 2 T cell receptor beta chains were all obtained from the same sample, sequenced in a study of radiotherapy plus CTLA-4 blockade in lung cancer. TCRdb's table, derived via immunoSEQ multiplex PCR, lists solely in-frame clones and lacks some. Of approximately 83,000 clones in the sample, around 78% are singletons; the top ten hold approximately 4%. The specimen comprised peripheral blood, sampled from a patient treated with radiotherapy plus ipilimumab. The receptors were gathered from a human donor with non-small cell lung cancer who had a partial response to radiotherapy plus ipilimumab. Some clones in this sample may be carry-over from other donors' samples.

The CDR3 DNA reads TGTGCCAGCAGCACAGGGTATAATTCACCCCTCCACTTT. Its protein product is CASSTGYNSPLHF. The rearrangement uses TRBV7-2 and TRBJ1-6; maybe TRBD1 (6 bases). V was shortened by 5 bases and J by 4 bases, with 6 bases between the two germline ends. Germline CDR1 is SGHTA and CDR2 is FQGNSA. The CDR3 covers 13 residues.

Judged by abundance, this clone is medium-sized. This chain joins TRBV27 and TRBJ2-1, with 8 bases aligning to TRBD2. Germline lookup yields CDR1 MNHEY and CDR2 SMNVEV (reference sequence). The CDR3 loop spans 16 amino acids. With V trimmed by 5 bases and J by 8 bases, 14 bases remained unmatched. The CDR3 protein is CASSLLRGAGSDEQFF. In nucleotides, the CDR3 is TGTGCCAGCAGTCTATTGCGGGGGGCCGGGAGCGATGAGCAGTTCTTC.